Here is one T cell receptor beta chain with its context. It lacks a known antigen. No clone much larger than this one lies a single base away; base qualities are absent. The sample originates from a study of blood T cells in healthy people across ages (dated by TCRdb to the mid-2010s). General notes on the study: In model experiments, roughly one uniquely barcoded TCR beta cDNA molecule per two T cells was captured by template switching. Two additional independent replicas of 1 million unique cDNA reads from the same blood draw were analyzed for two donors (one aged 18 to 30 and one aged 80 or older). To track age-related changes in TCR beta repertoire diversity, the study relied on deep sequencing normalized with unique cDNA molecular identifiers. The donors were divided into four age groups: young (average around 15 years), middle-aged (about 39), aged (under 70) and long-lived (around 87). Points the paper makes about the study in general: Compared with the aged group, the long-lived group had more naive CD4+ T cells, fewer expanded clones and increased TCR diversity, suggesting age selection. As age increased, observed TCR beta diversity per million T cells dropped in a roughly linear way, and a significant reduction was already evident by age about 36. The CMV infection status of donors was not known, potentially confounding age-related changes in expanded clonotypes. Estimates of total diversity based on one million sequenced T cells were regarded as lower bounds and as underestimates. A strong correlation was found between observed TCR beta diversity and the percentage of naive T cells measured by flow cytometry. Bulk unsorted PBMC profiling prevented conclusive comparison of naive and antigen-experienced compartments.

The library relied on 5' RACE. Sequencing took place on an Illumina HiSeq 2500. A second PCR of roughly 6 to 11 cycles was run with a J-beta primer mix and a sample-barcoded 5' primer. Each TCR beta cDNA molecule received a unique molecular identifier from a template-switch 5' adaptor carrying 12 random nucleotides. At least 2.5 million CDR3-containing paired-end reads were obtained from each sample. The Mint cDNA synthesis kit, primed by a TRBC-specific oligonucleotide, was used to synthesize first-strand cDNA from all RNA. All cDNA was treated with uracil-DNA glycosylase and then went through a first 18-cycle PCR with the universal primers M1SS and BC2_uni_R. The authors' analysis ran thus. Normalization of each sample was performed by random selection of 1 million high-quality reads, each carrying a distinct molecular identifier. Reads with shared molecular identifiers were discarded instead of being binned into consensus sequences. MiTCR, set to a Q25 quality threshold and the strictest error-elimination algorithm, was used for CDR3 identification, clonotype clustering and error correction. A nonparametric unseen species model using Euler transformation provided a lower-bound estimate of total TCR beta diversity. TCRdb cleaned the public reads at Q25 with fastp, built clones with MiXCR and kept in-frame beta chains. Each record represents a unique CDR3 protein, reported with the most common genes and DNA among its rows. The V and J calls were not made by the authors but by TCRdb's processing. In all, the sample holds approximately 780,000 distinct CDR3 sequences, and about 26% of those were seen once. The ten largest clones capture roughly 3.1% of the sample.

The roughly 39 donors, aged about 6 to 90 years, were systemically healthy Caucasian individuals from Russia. Each donor gave approximately 9.3 milliliters of peripheral blood, collected into EDTA-treated Vacutainer tubes. PBMCs were isolated by Ficoll-Paque density-gradient centrifugation, with at least 6 million obtained per sample. Trizol reagent was used to extract total RNA from PBMCs, with at least 5.5 micrograms per sample. Naive CD45RAhigh/CD27high T cell percentages were measured by flow cytometry on a PBMC aliquot from every donor. The CDR3 sequence holds 16 residues, the cysteine and phenylalanine included. Just CDR3 DNA is preserved here, 48 bases in frame from base 1. Sequences KGHDR (CDR1) and SFDVKD (CDR2) are obtained from the germline V gene. V is cut by 3 bases and J by 0 bases, and the space between the germline ends is 11 bases. These same data were also listed under a study on T cells of mothers and their children. The second study, in turn, reports: Donors were nine systemically healthy Caucasian individuals: three mothers and their six children. cDNA synthesis used all of the extracted RNA, with approximately 1.6 ug of RNA in each 15 ul reaction. In the second PCR, sample barcodes and 2-4 random nucleotides were introduced via the M1S primer. More than 9 million TCR beta CDR3 reads were obtained from each mother, and roughly 3.1 million reads were obtained from each child. Thymic selection similarly shapes TCR recombination output in related and unrelated pairs, with minor effect from inherited differences. Normalized repertoire overlap in related mother-child pairs was always slightly higher than in unrelated mother-child pairs, but the difference was never significant. With a sensitivity of approximately 93 clones per million clonotypes, no persistent microchimeric T cell clones were detected. In the study, deep NGS was used to compare the TCR beta repertoires of mothers and children, and features distinguishing related mother-child pairs from unrelated individuals were sought. The mean age was roughly 44 +/- 4 years for the mothers and about 10 +/- 4 years for the children. Libraries were sequenced on Illumina HiSeq 2000 with 100+100 nt paired-end reads after adapter ligation with NEBNext reagents. To avoid cross-contamination, the mother libraries and the child libraries were prepared a month apart and sequenced in separate runs. For each donor, somewhere between roughly 450,000 and 2,200,000 distinct TCR beta clonotypes were identified. Naive TCR beta clonotypes were estimated from low-frequency clonotypes matched to each donor's FACS-determined naive share, without sorting.

This receptor chain uses TRBV24-1 and TRBJ2-1, and the D gene may be TRBD1, 6 bases matching. This clonotype was sampled from a boy aged 5-17 years in good health. Source material: blood. Here the CDR3 is given as CATSDEQGTSYNEQFF. The nucleotide sequence reads as follows: TGTGCCACCAGTGATGAACAGGGTACCTCCTACAATGAGCAGTTCTTC.